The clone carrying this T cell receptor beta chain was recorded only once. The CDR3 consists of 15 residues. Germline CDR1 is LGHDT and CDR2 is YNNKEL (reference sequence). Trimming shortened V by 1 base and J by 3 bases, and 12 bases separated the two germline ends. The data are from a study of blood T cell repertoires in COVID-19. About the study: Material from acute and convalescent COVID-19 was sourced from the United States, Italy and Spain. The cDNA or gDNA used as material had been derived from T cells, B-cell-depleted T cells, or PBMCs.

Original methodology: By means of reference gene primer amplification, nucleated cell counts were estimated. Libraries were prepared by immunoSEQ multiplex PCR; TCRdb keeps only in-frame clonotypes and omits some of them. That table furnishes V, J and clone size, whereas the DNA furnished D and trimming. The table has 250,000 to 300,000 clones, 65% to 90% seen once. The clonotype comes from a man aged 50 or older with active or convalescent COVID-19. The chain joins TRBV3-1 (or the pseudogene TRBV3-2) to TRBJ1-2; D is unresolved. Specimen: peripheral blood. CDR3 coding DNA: TGTGCCAGCAGCCAAGGGCAAGGCAGGTACTATGGCTACACCTTC. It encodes CASSQGQGRYYGYTF.